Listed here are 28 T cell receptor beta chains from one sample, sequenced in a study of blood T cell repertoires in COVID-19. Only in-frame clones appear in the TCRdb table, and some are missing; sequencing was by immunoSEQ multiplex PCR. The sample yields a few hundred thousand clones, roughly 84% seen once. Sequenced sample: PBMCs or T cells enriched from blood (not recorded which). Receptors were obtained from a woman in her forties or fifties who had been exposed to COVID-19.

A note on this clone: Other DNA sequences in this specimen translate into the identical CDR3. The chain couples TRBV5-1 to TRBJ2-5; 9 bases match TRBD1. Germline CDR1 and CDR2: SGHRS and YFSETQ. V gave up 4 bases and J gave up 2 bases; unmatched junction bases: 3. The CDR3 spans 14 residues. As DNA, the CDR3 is TGCGCCAGCAGCACGGGACAGGGACAAGAGACCCAGTACTTC. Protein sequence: CASSTGQGQETQYF.

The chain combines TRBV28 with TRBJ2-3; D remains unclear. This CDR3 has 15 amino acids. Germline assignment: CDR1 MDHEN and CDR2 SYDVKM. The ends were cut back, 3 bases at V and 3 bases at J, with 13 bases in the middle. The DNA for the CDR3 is TGTGCCAGCAGTTTCGAGGCACCCGTGACAGATACGCAGTATTTT. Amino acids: CASSFEAPVTDTQYF.

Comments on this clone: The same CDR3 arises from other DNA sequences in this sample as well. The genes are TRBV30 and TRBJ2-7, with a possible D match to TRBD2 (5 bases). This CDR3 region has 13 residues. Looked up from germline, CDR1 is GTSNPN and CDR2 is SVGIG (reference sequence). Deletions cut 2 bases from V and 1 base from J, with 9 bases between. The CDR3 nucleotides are TGTGCCTGGAGTCGGGGTTCTTCCTACGAGCAGTACTTC. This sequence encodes CAWSRGSSYEQYF.

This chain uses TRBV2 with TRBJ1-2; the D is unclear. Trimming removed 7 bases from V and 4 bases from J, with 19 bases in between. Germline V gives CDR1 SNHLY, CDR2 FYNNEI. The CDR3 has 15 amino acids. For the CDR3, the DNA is TGTGCCAGCAATCCGCCCCCACCCGAGGCCTATGGCTACACCTTC. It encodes CASNPPPPEAYGYTF.

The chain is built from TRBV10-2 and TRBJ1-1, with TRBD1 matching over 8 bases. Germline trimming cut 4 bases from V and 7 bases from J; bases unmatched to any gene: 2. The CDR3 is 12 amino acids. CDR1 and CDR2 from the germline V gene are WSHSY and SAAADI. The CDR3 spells CASSGQGLEAFF. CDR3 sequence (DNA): TGCGCCAGCAGTGGACAGGGGCTTGAAGCTTTCTTT.

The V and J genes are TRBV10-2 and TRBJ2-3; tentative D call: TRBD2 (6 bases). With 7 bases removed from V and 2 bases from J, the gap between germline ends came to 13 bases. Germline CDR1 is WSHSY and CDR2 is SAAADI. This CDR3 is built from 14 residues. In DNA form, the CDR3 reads TGCGCCAGCAAAGGTAGCGGCTTCACAGATACGCAGTATTTT. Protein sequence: CASKGSGFTDTQYF.

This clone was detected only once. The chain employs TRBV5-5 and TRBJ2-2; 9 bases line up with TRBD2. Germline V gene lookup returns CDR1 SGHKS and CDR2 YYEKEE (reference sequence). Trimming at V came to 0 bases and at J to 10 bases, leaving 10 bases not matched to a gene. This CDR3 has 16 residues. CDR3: CASSLVGTSPGMELFF. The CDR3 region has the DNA TGTGCCAGCAGCTTGGTGGGGACTAGCCCCGGGATGGAGCTGTTTTTT.

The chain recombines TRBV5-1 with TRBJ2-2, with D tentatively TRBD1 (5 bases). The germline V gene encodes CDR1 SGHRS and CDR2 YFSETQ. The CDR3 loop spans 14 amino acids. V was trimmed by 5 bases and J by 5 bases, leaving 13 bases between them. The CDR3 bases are TGCGCCAGCAGTCCCAGGGAAGGGACCGGGGAGCTGTTTTTT. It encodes CASSPREGTGELFF.

CDR3 nucleotides: TGTGCCAGCAGCTTAGGTTATGCGGGGAGGAACACTGAAGCTTTCTTT. Its translation is CASSLGYAGRNTEAFF. The V and J genes are TRBV7-2 and TRBJ1-1; D call uncertain. V was cut by 1 base and J by 1 base, with 13 bases left in between. CDR3 length equals 16 residues. Germline CDR1 reads SGHTA; CDR2 reads FQGNSA.

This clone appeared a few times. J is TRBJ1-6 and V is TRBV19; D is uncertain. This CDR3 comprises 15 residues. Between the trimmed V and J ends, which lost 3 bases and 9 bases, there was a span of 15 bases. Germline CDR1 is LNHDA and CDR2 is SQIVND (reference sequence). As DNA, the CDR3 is TGTGCCAGTAGTATCCCAGGAAAAGGCTCTTCACCCCTCCACTTT. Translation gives CASSIPGKGSSPLHF.

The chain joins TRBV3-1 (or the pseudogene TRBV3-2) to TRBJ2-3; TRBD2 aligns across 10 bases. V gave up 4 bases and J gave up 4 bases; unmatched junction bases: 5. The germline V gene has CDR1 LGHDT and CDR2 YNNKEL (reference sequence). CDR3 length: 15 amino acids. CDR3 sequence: CASSPETSGSDTQYF. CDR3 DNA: TGTGCCAGCAGCCCTGAGACTAGCGGGTCAGATACGCAGTATTTT.

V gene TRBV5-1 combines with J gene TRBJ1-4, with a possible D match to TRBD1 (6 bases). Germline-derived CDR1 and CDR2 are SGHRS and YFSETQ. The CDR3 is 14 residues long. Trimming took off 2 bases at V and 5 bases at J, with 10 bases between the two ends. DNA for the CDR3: TGCGCCAGCAGCTTAGGACAGCCCAATGAAAAACTGTTTTTT. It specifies CASSLGQPNEKLFF.

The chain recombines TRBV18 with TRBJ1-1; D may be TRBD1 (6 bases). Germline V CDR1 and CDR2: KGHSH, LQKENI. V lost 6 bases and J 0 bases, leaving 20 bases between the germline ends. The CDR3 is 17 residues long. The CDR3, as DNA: TGTGCCAGCTCCCTTCAACCGCGGACAGACATGAACACTGAAGCTTTCTTT. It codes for CASSLQPRTDMNTEAFF.

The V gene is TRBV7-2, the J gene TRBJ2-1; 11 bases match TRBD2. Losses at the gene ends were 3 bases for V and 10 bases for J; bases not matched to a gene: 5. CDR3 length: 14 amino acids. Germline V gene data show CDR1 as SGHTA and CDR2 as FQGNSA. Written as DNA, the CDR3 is TGTGCCAGCAGCTTTAGCGGGGGGGCCCGGGAGCAGTTCTTC. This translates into CASSFSGGAREQFF.

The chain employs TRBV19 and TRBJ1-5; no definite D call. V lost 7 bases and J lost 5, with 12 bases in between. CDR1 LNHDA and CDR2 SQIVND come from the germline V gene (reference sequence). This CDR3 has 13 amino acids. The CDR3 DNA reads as TGTGCCAGTACCGGCGGGATTTATCAGCCCCAGCATTTT. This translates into CASTGGIYQPQHF.

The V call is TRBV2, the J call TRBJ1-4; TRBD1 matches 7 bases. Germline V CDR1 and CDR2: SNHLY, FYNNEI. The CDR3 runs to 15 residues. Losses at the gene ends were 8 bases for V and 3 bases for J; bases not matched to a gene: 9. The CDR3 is CASGLTGQPNEKLFF. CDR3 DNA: TGTGCCAGCGGCCTCACGGGACAGCCTAATGAAAAACTGTTTTTT.

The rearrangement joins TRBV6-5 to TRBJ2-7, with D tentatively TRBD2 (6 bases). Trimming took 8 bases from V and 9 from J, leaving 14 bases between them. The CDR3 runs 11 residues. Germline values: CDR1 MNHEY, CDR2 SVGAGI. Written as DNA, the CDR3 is TGTGCCAGCGTTGGGGGGTTCGGGCAGTACTTC. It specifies CASVGGFGQYF.

For the CDR3, the DNA is TGTGCCAGCAGCGCTATAGCGGGGCTTCAAGAGACCCAGTACTTC. This translates into CASSAIAGLQETQYF. This chain connects TRBV9 to TRBJ2-5; 8 positions match TRBD2. This CDR3 has 15 residues. The V and J ends lost 3 bases and 2 bases, in that order; junction bases with no gene match: 6. CDR1 and CDR2 (germline): SGDLS, YYNGEE. Drawing the rest from reference TRBV9 and TRBJ2-5, the complete variable domain is DSGVTQTPKHLITATGQRVTLRCSPRSGDLSVYWYQQSLDQGLQFLIQYYNGEERAKGNILERFSAQQFPDLHSELNLSSLELGDSALYFCASSAIAGLQETQYFGPGTRLLVL.

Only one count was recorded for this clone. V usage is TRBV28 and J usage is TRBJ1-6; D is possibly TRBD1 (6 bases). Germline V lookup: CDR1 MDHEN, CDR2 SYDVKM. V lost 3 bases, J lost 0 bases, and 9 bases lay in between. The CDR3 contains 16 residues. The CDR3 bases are TGTGCCAGCAGTTTCGCGGACAGCTCCTATAATTCACCCCTCCACTTT. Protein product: CASSFADSSYNSPLHF. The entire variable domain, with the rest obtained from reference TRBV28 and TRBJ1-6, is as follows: DVKVTQSSRYLVKRTGEKVFLECVQDMDHENMFWYRQDPGLGLRLIYFSYDVKMKEKGDIPEGYSVSREKKERFSLILESASTNQTSMYLCASSFADSSYNSPLHFGNGTRLTVT.

DNA of the CDR3: TGCGCCAGCAGCTTGGAGATATCTACAGTATTCGGAGCTTTCTTT. This encodes CASSLEISTVFGAFF. The chain has TRBV5-1 and TRBJ1-1, with D unclear. V gave up 0 bases and J gave up 10 bases, with 19 bases separating them. Germline V lookup: CDR1 SGHRS, CDR2 YFSETQ. This CDR3 has 15 amino acids.

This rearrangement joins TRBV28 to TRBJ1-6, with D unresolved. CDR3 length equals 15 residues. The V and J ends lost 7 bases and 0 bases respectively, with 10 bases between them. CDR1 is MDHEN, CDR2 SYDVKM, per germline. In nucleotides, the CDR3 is TGTGCCAGCACCTCTGGAGCCTCCTATAATTCACCCCTCCACTTT. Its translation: CASTSGASYNSPLHF.

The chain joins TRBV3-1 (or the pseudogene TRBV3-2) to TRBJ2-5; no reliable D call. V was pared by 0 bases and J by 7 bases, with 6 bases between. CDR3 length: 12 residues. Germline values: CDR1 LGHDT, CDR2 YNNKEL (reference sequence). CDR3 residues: CASSQESWTQYF. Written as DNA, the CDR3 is TGTGCCAGCAGCCAAGAGTCATGGACCCAGTACTTC.

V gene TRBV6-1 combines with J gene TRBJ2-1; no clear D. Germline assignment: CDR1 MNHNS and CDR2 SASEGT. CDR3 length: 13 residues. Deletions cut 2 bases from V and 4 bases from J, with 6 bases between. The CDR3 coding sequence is TGTGCCAGCAGTGAAATAGTTTACAATGAGCAGTTCTTC. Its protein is CASSEIVYNEQFF.

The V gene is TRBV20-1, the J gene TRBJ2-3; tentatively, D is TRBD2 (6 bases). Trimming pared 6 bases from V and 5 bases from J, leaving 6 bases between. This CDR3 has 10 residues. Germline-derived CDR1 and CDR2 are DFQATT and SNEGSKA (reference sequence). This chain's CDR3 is CSAGRDTQYF. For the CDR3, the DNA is TGCAGTGCCGGGAGAGATACGCAGTATTTT.

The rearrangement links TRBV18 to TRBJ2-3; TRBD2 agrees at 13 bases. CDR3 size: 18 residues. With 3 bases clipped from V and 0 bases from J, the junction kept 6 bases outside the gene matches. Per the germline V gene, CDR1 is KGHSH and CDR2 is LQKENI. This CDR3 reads CASSPRLAGGLSTDTQYF. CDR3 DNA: TGTGCCAGCTCACCGAGACTAGCGGGGGGCCTTAGCACAGATACGCAGTATTTT.

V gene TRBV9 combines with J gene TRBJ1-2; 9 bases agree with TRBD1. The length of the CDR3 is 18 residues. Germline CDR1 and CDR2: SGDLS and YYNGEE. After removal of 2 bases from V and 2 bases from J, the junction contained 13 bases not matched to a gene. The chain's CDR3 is CASSVSPGQGMRNYGYTF. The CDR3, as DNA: TGTGCCAGCAGCGTTTCGCCGGGACAGGGTATGAGAAACTATGGCTACACCTTC. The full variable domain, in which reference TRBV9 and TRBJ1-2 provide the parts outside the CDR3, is DSGVTQTPKHLITATGQRVTLRCSPRSGDLSVYWYQQSLDQGLQFLIQYYNGEERAKGNILERFSAQQFPDLHSELNLSSLELGDSALYFCASSVSPGQGMRNYGYTFGSGTRLTVV.

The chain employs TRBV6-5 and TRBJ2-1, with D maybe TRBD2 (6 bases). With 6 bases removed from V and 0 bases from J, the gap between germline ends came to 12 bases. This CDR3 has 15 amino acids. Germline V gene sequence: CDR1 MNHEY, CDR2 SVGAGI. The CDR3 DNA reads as TGTGCCAGCAGGCGACGGGGGACCTCCTACAATGAGCAGTTCTTC. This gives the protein CASRRRGTSYNEQFF.

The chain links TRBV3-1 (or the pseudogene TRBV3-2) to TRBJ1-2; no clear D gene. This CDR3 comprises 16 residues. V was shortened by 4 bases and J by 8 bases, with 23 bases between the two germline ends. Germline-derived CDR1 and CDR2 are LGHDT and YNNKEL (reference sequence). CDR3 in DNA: TGTGCCAGCAGCCCCCTCCCCAGAACGGGTCCGGGAGGCTACACCTTC. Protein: CASSPLPRTGPGGYTF.